The present entry profiles one T cell receptor beta chain with its context. Sequencing used immunoSEQ multiplex PCR; TCRdb keeps in-frame clones, though not all of them. This sample carries tens of thousands of clones, 85% to 90% of them seen once, and the ten largest clones take over 0.45%. This entry belongs to a study of T cell changes during pregnancy in multiple sclerosis. This CDR3 comprises 14 residues. V lost 2 bases, J lost 5 bases, and 6 bases stayed unmatched. The germline gives CDR1 SGHDN, CDR2 FVKESK. The chain is built from TRBV14 and TRBJ2-7, with 7 bases aligning to TRBD1. Sequencing was performed on CD4+ T cells from peripheral blood mononuclear cells, taken in the first trimester of pregnancy. The TCR comes from a female donor with multiple sclerosis, enrolled in a pregnancy study. CDR3 sequence reads: CASSQPDRKDEQYF. In nucleotides, the CDR3 is TGTGCCAGCAGCCAACCGGACAGGAAAGACGAGCAGTACTTC.